The 4 T cell receptor beta chains below all came from one sample that was sequenced in a study of lymphopenia after photon versus proton radiotherapy (dated by TCRdb to 2018 to 2020). The library was built by means of the immunoSEQ multiplex PCR assay. Entries here come from immuneACCESS through TCRdb and include only in-frame sequences with V and J called. Some clones fail to appear in such tables; in the studies checked, an unresolved V gene covers under half of the shortfall, and the cause of the remainder is unknown. The sample table holds 35,000 to 45,000 clones, of which about 80% were seen once. Together, the top ten hold 24% of the sample. Material: peripheral blood, obtained from a patient treated with proton-based radiotherapy. These receptors all stem from a woman aged 65 to 85 with pancreatic cancer.

V is TRBV28 and J is TRBJ2-4; a weak D match, TRBD2 (6 bases). CDR3 length: 15 amino acids. The germline V gene encodes CDR1 MDHEN and CDR2 SYDVKM. The germline V and J ends were trimmed by 5 bases and 3 bases, with 14 bases remaining between them. CDR3 DNA: TGTGCCAGCAGTGGGGGGACGGCCTTCAAAAACATTCAGTACTTC. It encodes CASSGGTAFKNIQYF.

V gene TRBV7-2 combines with J gene TRBJ1-1; D remains ambiguous. Germline-derived CDR1 and CDR2 are SGHTA and FQGNSA. With 1 base removed from V and 4 bases from J, the gap between germline ends came to 10 bases. There are 14 residues in the CDR3. In DNA form, the CDR3 reads TGTGCCAGCAGCTTAGAGTCGAGCGCCACTGAAGCTTTCTTT. Its translation: CASSLESSATEAFF.

V usage is TRBV7-9 and J usage is TRBJ1-1; TRBD1 is a possible D gene (5 bases). The germline V gene has CDR1 SEHNR and CDR2 FQNEAQ (reference sequence). The germline V and J ends were trimmed by 4 bases and 1 base, with 10 bases remaining between them. The CDR3 is 14 amino acids. The CDR3 loop is CASSSTGGNTEAFF. The CDR3 DNA is TGTGCCAGCAGCTCAACAGGAGGGAACACTGAAGCTTTCTTT.

This sequence joins TRBV4-1 and TRBJ2-3; D may match TRBD1 or TRBD2 (5 bases each). Germline assignment: CDR1 MGHRA and CDR2 YSYEKL. V lost 1 base and J 3 bases, leaving 11 bases between the germline ends. This CDR3 contains 15 residues. CDR3 bases: TGCGCCAGCAGCCAAGGGCAGGGACCTACAGATACGCAGTATTTT. As protein: CASSQGQGPTDTQYF.